These 11 T cell receptor beta chains were sequenced from one sample in a study of blood T cells in healthy people across ages (dated by TCRdb to 2015 to 2017). Libraries were built with 5' RACE. The data were produced on an Illumina HiSeq 2500. A second PCR of roughly 6 to 11 cycles was run with a J-beta primer mix and a sample-barcoded 5' primer. The public reads were reprocessed in TCRdb via fastp at Q25 and MiXCR, keeping in-frame beta chains. One record per CDR3 amino acid sequence lists the most common genes and DNA. This sample gives around 320,000 distinct CDR3 sequences in total; 25% to 30% of them show up just once. 25% to 35% of the sample is in the top ten clones. The source material was blood. The receptors derive from an older woman in good health.

This clonotype was seen more than once but under ten times. The chain uses TRBV3-1 and TRBJ2-2; 10 bases are shared with TRBD2. This CDR3 has 16 amino acids. Germline V gene lookup returns CDR1 LGHDT and CDR2 YNNKEL (reference sequence). Trimming at V came to 1 base and at J to 1 base, leaving 0 bases not matched to a gene. CDR3 DNA: TGTGCCAGCAGCCAAGGGACTAGCGGGAACACCGGGGAGCTGTTTTTT. Translation: CASSQGTSGNTGELFF.

The chain uses TRBV4-1 and TRBJ2-7; 11 bases are shared with TRBD2. Trimming removed 3 bases from V and 0 bases from J; junction bases left unmatched: 10. The CDR3 runs 18 residues. CDR1 MGHRA and CDR2 YSYEKL come from the germline V gene. CDR3 region: CASSHLPTSGGSSYEQYF. The CDR3 DNA is TGCGCCAGCAGCCACTTACCCACTAGCGGGGGCAGCTCCTACGAGCAGTACTTC.

This clonotype turned up a few times. V is TRBV4-3 and J is TRBJ2-7; D is uncertain. V was trimmed by 1 base and J by 5 bases, leaving 15 bases between them. The CDR3 has 15 amino acids. Germline CDR1 reads LGHNA; CDR2 reads YSLEER. CDR3 residues: CASSQAGLARNEQYF. The CDR3 nucleotides read TGCGCCAGCAGCCAAGCTGGGCTGGCCAGGAACGAGCAGTACTTC.

This clonotype has at least ten counts. The chain carries TRBV20-1 and TRBJ1-6; D gene ambiguous. This CDR3 is 13 amino acids long. Germline CDR1 and CDR2: DFQATT and SNEGSKA (reference sequence). V gave up 6 bases and J gave up 8 bases, with 14 bases separating them. This CDR3 reads CSASKRVDSPLHF. The CDR3 DNA reads as TGCAGTGCCAGTAAAAGAGTGGATTCACCCCTCCACTTT.

The chain employs TRBV24-1 and TRBJ2-2; D is possibly TRBD2 (5 bases). Trimming removed 4 bases at V and 4 bases at J, with 15 bases between. CDR1 and CDR2 (germline): KGHDR, SFDVKD. The CDR3 has 16 residues. Here the CDR3 reads CATSDPTSFGTGELFF. For the CDR3, the DNA is TGTGCCACCAGTGACCCTACTAGTTTCGGCACCGGGGAGCTGTTTTTT.

There are many counts of this clonotype. The V and J genes are TRBV7-2 and TRBJ1-4, with 7 bases identical to TRBD1. Trimming at V came to 5 bases and at J to 1 base, leaving 4 bases not matched to a gene. Germline V CDR1 and CDR2: SGHTA, FQGNSA. CDR3 size: 15 residues. In DNA form, the CDR3 reads TGTGCCAGCAGCAACAGGGGTCGAACTAATGAAAAACTGTTTTTT. It codes for CASSNRGRTNEKLFF.

The chain links TRBV5-5 to TRBJ2-7; TRBD1 matches at 7 bases. This CDR3 region has 14 residues. The junction had 6 bases not matched to a gene; V was cut back by 5 bases and J by 1 base. Germline V gene sequence: CDR1 SGHKS, CDR2 YYEKEE (reference sequence). CDR3 in DNA: TGTGCCAGCAGGCTGGGACAGCCATCCTACGAGCAGTACTTC. Amino acid sequence: CASRLGQPSYEQYF.

The CDR3 loop is CASSLVEYNEQFF. As DNA, the CDR3 is TGTGCCAGCAGCTTAGTAGAATACAATGAGCAGTTCTTC. The genes are TRBV7-2 and TRBJ2-5; no firm D call. The DNA end lines up better with TRBJ2-1; the J call may be wrong. Germline-derived CDR1 and CDR2 are SGHTA and FQGNSA. The CDR3 totals 13 residues.

This clonotype was observed a handful of times. This chain connects TRBV28 to TRBJ2-2; 7 positions match TRBD2. J lost 2 bases, V lost 5 bases, and 17 bases had no gene match. Germline V gene lookup returns CDR1 MDHEN and CDR2 SYDVKM. This CDR3 region has 19 residues. DNA for the CDR3: TGTGCCAGCAGTCCCCGCGGGAGTCAACGACAATCTAACACCGGGGAGCTGTTTTTT. It encodes CASSPRGSQRQSNTGELFF.

The chain has TRBV29-1 and TRBJ2-1; 7 bases line up with TRBD2. V gave up 2 bases and J gave up 5 bases; unmatched junction bases: 9. Germline values: CDR1 SQVTM, CDR2 ANQGSEA. This CDR3 spans 15 amino acids. In DNA, the CDR3 is TGCAGCGTTGAACCGCGCGGGAGAAGAAACAATGAGCAGTTCTTC. Its translation is CSVEPRGRRNNEQFF.

This clonotype turned up a few times. The chain combines TRBV3-1 with TRBJ2-1, with D unresolved. The CDR3 runs 12 residues. Trimming shortened V by 2 bases and J by 9 bases, and 8 bases separated the two germline ends. Per the germline V gene, CDR1 is LGHDT and CDR2 is YNNKEL (reference sequence). The CDR3: CASSQLVSEQFF. DNA for the CDR3: TGTGCCAGCAGCCAACTAGTTTCTGAGCAGTTCTTC.